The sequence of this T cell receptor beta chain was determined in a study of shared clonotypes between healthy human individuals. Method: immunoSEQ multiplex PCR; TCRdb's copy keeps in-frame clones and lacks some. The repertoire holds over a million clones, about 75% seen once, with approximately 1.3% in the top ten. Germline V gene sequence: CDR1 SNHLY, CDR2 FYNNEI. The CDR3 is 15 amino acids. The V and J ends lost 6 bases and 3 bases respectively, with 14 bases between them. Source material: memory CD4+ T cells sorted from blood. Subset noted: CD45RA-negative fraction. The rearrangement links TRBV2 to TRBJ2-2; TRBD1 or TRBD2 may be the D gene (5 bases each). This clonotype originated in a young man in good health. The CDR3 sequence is CASSRDGPYTGELFF. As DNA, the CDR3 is TGTGCCAGCAGCCGGGACGGCCCCTACACCGGGGAGCTGTTTTTT.